One and the same sample provided the 13 T cell receptor beta chains below, sequenced in a study of blood T cell repertoires in COVID-19. Clones were read by immunoSEQ multiplex PCR, and TCRdb kept only the in-frame ones, dropping some. The repertoire holds around 190,000 clones, with around 83% as singletons. Sequencing was carried out using PBMCs or T cells enriched from blood (not recorded which). Receptors originate from a woman aged 25-40 years who had been exposed to COVID-19.

This chain links TRBV27 with TRBJ2-7, with 8 bases lining up with TRBD1. This CDR3 is built from 14 residues. Germline assignment: CDR1 MNHEY and CDR2 SMNVEV (reference sequence). J was trimmed by 3 bases and V by 8 bases; bases with no gene match: 9. The CDR3: CASSRLQGGYEQYF. DNA for the CDR3: TGTGCCAGCTCCCGCTTACAGGGGGGCTACGAGCAGTACTTC.

This clone was seen a handful of times. The chain is built from TRBV12-5 and TRBJ1-1; D remains ambiguous. CDR1 is LGHNT and CDR2 is FRNRAP in the germline V gene. V was shortened by 7 bases and J by 0 bases, with 3 bases between the two germline ends. The CDR3 spans 11 residues. This CDR3 is CASAMNTEAFF. CDR3 nucleotide sequence: TGTGCTAGTGCCATGAACACTGAAGCTTTCTTT. The entire variable domain, with the rest obtained from reference TRBV12-5 and TRBJ1-1, is as follows: DARVTQTPRHKVTEMGQEVTMRCQPILGHNTVFWYRQTMMQGLELLAYFRNRAPLDDSGMPKDRFSAEMPDATLATLKIQPSEPRDSAVYFCASAMNTEAFFGQGTRLTVV.

The V call is TRBV20-1, the J call TRBJ2-5; a weak D match, TRBD1 (6 bases). V was trimmed by 3 bases and J by 7 bases, leaving 6 bases between them. This CDR3 comprises 10 residues. CDR1 is DFQATT and CDR2 is SNEGSKA in the germline V gene (reference sequence). CDR3 protein: CSASRGTQYF. The CDR3, as DNA: TGCAGTGCTAGCAGGGGGACCCAGTACTTC.

The J gene is TRBJ1-4, the V gene TRBV28; D not certain. V dropped 5 bases and J dropped 1 base, with 11 bases sitting between them. CDR3 length equals 15 residues. Germline CDR1 and CDR2: MDHEN and SYDVKM. The CDR3 nucleotides are TGTGCCAGCAGTGCTCCGGGGTTAACTAATGAAAAACTGTTTTTT. Its translation: CASSAPGLTNEKLFF.

Comment on this clone: With a much larger clone just one base away, this may be a read error. The chain employs TRBV7-2 and TRBJ1-1; D might be TRBD1 (6 bases). The CDR3 totals 16 residues. Germline CDR1 SGHTA, CDR2 FQGNSA. The CDR3, as DNA: TGTGCCGGCAGCTCGGGTCGGCAGGGGATGAACACTGAAGCTTTCTTT. It specifies CAGSSGRQGMNTEAFF.

The rearrangement joins TRBV7-2 to TRBJ1-1; D gene ambiguous. Per germline, CDR1 SGHTA and CDR2 FQGNSA. This CDR3 is built from 15 residues. Trimming took 1 base from V and 0 from J, leaving 9 bases between them. CDR3 sequence (DNA): TGTGCCAGCAGCTTAGGCCCAGTCATGAACACTGAAGCTTTCTTT. It yields the protein CASSLGPVMNTEAFF.

This rearrangement joins TRBV2 to TRBJ2-2, with D maybe TRBD1 (6 bases). In germline, CDR1 is SNHLY, CDR2 FYNNEI. The CDR3 spans 12 residues. V was shortened by 5 bases and J by 8 bases, with 9 bases between the two germline ends. CDR3 sequence: CASSPTGGELFF. The CDR3, as DNA: TGTGCCAGCAGTCCTACAGGGGGGGAGCTGTTTTTT.

The V call is TRBV30, the J call TRBJ1-2, with D uncertain. Trimming left V 1 base short and J 4 bases short, with 13 bases between. This CDR3 region has 14 residues. Germline V gives CDR1 GTSNPN, CDR2 SVGIG (reference sequence). CDR3: CAWSAPGDLYGYTF. CDR3 coding DNA: TGTGCCTGGAGTGCCCCGGGAGACCTCTATGGCTACACCTTC.

V gene TRBV4-3 combines with J gene TRBJ2-7; 11 bases map to TRBD1. Losses at the gene ends were 2 bases for V and 6 bases for J; bases not matched to a gene: 9. From germline, CDR1 is LGHNA and CDR2 YSLEER. CDR3 length: 16 residues. Written as DNA, the CDR3 is TGCGCCAGCAGCCAACGTCCGGGACAGGGGGGTACCGAGCAGTACTTC. Protein sequence: CASSQRPGQGGTEQYF.

The rearrangement joins TRBV6-2 or TRBV6-3 to TRBJ2-1; 7 nucleotides align to TRBD1. V was clipped by 3 bases and J by 13 bases; unmatched bases: 3. Germline V gene lookup returns CDR1 MNHEY and CDR2 SVGEGT. The CDR3 extends over 11 amino acids. CDR3 sequence: CASSYTGEQFF. In DNA, the CDR3 is TGTGCCAGCAGTTATACAGGGGAACAGTTCTTC.

The V gene is TRBV2, the J gene TRBJ2-2; TRBD1 agrees at 8 bases. Trimming removed 7 bases from V and 5 bases from J; junction bases left unmatched: 9. This CDR3 has 15 amino acids. Germline V gene lookup returns CDR1 SNHLY and CDR2 FYNNEI. The CDR3 is CASNPTGGSTGELFF. CDR3 nucleotide sequence: TGTGCCAGCAACCCCACAGGGGGTAGTACCGGGGAGCTGTTTTTT.

The V gene is TRBV11-1, the J gene TRBJ1-1; D not resolved. CDR3 length: 15 residues. Germline V gene data show CDR1 as SGHAT and CDR2 as FQDESV (reference sequence). V lost 7 bases, J lost 6 bases, and 21 bases lay in between. The chain's CDR3 is CASKTDFRAVSEAFF. CDR3 DNA: TGTGCCAGCAAAACGGACTTTCGGGCGGTGTCTGAAGCTTTCTTT.

V and J are TRBV9 and TRBJ1-6; D is ambiguous. The V and J ends lost 3 bases and 14 bases respectively, with 15 bases between them. Germline CDR1 SGDLS, CDR2 YYNGEE. This CDR3 is built from 13 residues. CDR3 region: CASSASETRALHF. The CDR3 nucleotides read TGTGCCAGCAGCGCCTCGGAGACTCGGGCCCTCCACTTT.